This T cell receptor (beta chain) was sequenced during a study of T cell responses to AZD1222 COVID-19 vaccine. The length of the CDR3 is 15 residues. Germline trimming cut 5 bases from V and 5 bases from J; bases unmatched to any gene: 10. Germline values: CDR1 SGHTA, CDR2 FQGNSA. Findings and caveats of the study: Close to half of all spike-specific TCRs reportedly target regions of the variants that are unmutated.

Comments on this clone: Its antigen is undetermined.

Assay: immunoSEQ multiplex PCR; the TCRdb copy retains only in-frame clones and omits some. The sample lists about 100,000 clones, 88% occurring once. The sequencing here drew on peripheral blood, taken on day 0 of AZD1222 vaccination. The sequence was collected from an adult in good health. The chain is built from TRBV7-2 and TRBJ2-7; 9 positions match TRBD1. CDR3 bases: TGTGCCAGCAGCCCCCCGGGACAGGGTCGCAACGAGCAGTACTTC. Translated, it gives CASSPPGQGRNEQYF.